This T cell receptor beta chain was recovered during a study of OX40 agonist ivuxolimab in advanced cancers. The timepoints at which blood was sampled were baseline, cycle 4 day 1, and cycle 7 day 1. Germline lookup yields CDR1 LNHDA and CDR2 SQIVND (reference sequence). V shed 5 bases, J shed 4 bases, and the junction held 7 bases outside the gene matches. The CDR3 is made up of 15 amino acids. Produced via immunoSEQ multiplex PCR; TCRdb's table is partial and in-frame only. Here the sample spans about 63,000 clones, 75% to 90% being singletons. The clonotype originates from an adult with an advanced solid tumor such as melanoma, head and neck, liver or kidney cancer. This specimen consisted of CD4+ or CD8+ T cells sorted from blood, obtained in a trial of the OX40 agonist ivuxolimab. The V and J genes are TRBV19 and TRBJ2-5; 10 positions match TRBD2. CDR3: CASSGRLAGVETQYF. In DNA form, the CDR3 reads TGTGCCAGTAGTGGACGGCTAGCGGGAGTAGAGACCCAGTACTTC.